This is a list of T cell receptor beta chains from one sample in a study of blood T cells in healthy people across ages. MiXCR, applied by TCRdb to the 5' RACE reads, yields one record per CDR3 protein. The table has 600,000 to 900,000 distinct CDR3 sequences, about 26% seen once. The same data also went into a second study, on T cells of mothers and their children.

Sequenced sample: blood. These receptor sequences come from a boy aged 5 to 17 in good health. The conserved cysteine and the conserved F or W are not part of the CDR3 here. The order of the fields is D gene, V gene, clone size, CDR3 protein. D genes are given only for firm matches. Expanded clones get a size class; other rows say once, few or many, or leave the size out.

d_call: TRBD1; v_call: TRBV5-1; clone_size: -; cdr3_aa: ASSRTGELGYGYT
d_call: -; v_call: TRBV9; clone_size: -; cdr3_aa: ASSPRAYEQF
d_call: -; v_call: TRBV11-2; clone_size: -; cdr3_aa: ASSSTGTINEKLF
d_call: -; v_call: TRBV30; clone_size: -; cdr3_aa: AWRGFGNSPLH
d_call: -; v_call: TRBV20-1; clone_size: once; cdr3_aa: SARETGVTGELF
d_call: TRBD2; v_call: TRBV7-3; clone_size: -; cdr3_aa: ASSFSGGVQETQY
d_call: TRBD2; v_call: TRBV30; clone_size: -; cdr3_aa: AWRIDGGDAGELF
d_call: TRBD1; v_call: TRBV3-1; clone_size: few; cdr3_aa: ASSQAGTGLHEQY
d_call: -; v_call: TRBV30; clone_size: once; cdr3_aa: AWSVSKNIQY
d_call: -; v_call: TRBV7-9; clone_size: -; cdr3_aa: ASSPGDPSGF
d_call: -; v_call: TRBV5-1; clone_size: few; cdr3_aa: ASSLESITAGELF
d_call: -; v_call: TRBV5-5; clone_size: few; cdr3_aa: ASRPWPKDRAYEQY
d_call: -; v_call: TRBV15; clone_size: few; cdr3_aa: ATSSDLLGGRGYT
d_call: -; v_call: TRBV20-1; clone_size: -; cdr3_aa: SARVGRNADTQY
d_call: TRBD1; v_call: TRBV4-1; clone_size: few; cdr3_aa: ASSTQQGDYEQY
d_call: TRBD2; v_call: TRBV12-3/TRBV12-4; clone_size: few; cdr3_aa: ASSSGLAGPETQY
d_call: -; v_call: TRBV24-1; clone_size: -; cdr3_aa: ATSDSWAVNEQF
d_call: -; v_call: TRBV10-1; clone_size: -; cdr3_aa: ASSRTRGLQETQY
d_call: -; v_call: TRBV20-1; clone_size: -; cdr3_aa: SAAGANYGYT
d_call: TRBD1; v_call: TRBV29-1; clone_size: few; cdr3_aa: SARQGKKEKLF
d_call: TRBD2; v_call: TRBV7-6; clone_size: -; cdr3_aa: ASSLILAGGYQETQY
d_call: -; v_call: TRBV4-2; clone_size: -; cdr3_aa: ASSLGYLSSYEQY
d_call: TRBD1; v_call: TRBV15; clone_size: few; cdr3_aa: ATSPHLPGGEDETQY
d_call: -; v_call: TRBV5-6; clone_size: few; cdr3_aa: ASSSPAREQF
d_call: -; v_call: TRBV7-9; clone_size: -; cdr3_aa: ASSSQGPGHPEAF
d_call: -; v_call: TRBV28; clone_size: many; cdr3_aa: ASSLTVETQY
d_call: -; v_call: TRBV12-3/TRBV12-4; clone_size: -; cdr3_aa: ASRPLGIGEQY